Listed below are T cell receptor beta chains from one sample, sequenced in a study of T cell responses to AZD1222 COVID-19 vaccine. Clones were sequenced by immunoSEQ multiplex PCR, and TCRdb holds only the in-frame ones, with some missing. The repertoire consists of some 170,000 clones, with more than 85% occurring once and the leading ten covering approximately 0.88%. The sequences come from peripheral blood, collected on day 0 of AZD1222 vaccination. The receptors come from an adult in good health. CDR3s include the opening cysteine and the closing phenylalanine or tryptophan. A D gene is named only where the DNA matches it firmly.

DNA: TGTGCCAGCAGTTACTGGGACAGGGGGGGCTATGGCTACACCTTC
CDR3: CASSYWDRGGYGYTF
V: TRBV28
J: TRBJ1-2
D: TRBD1

DNA: TGTGCCAGCAGTTTCCGCGCAACCTACGAGCAGTACTTC
CDR3: CASSFRATYEQYF
V: TRBV27
J: TRBJ2-7
D: NA

DNA: TGCAGCGTTGTACCCGGGGCGGCCGGGGAGCTGTTTTTT
CDR3: CSVVPGAAGELFF
V: TRBV29-1
J: TRBJ2-2
D: NA

DNA: TGTGCCAGCAGCTTAATTAGGGGTTTGGTCAAAAACATTCAGTACTTC
CDR3: CASSLIRGLVKNIQYF
V: TRBV11-2
J: TRBJ2-4
D: NA

DNA: TGCAGTGCTAGTACCCAGGGGGCTCGAGGCTACACCTTC
CDR3: CSASTQGARGYTF
V: TRBV20-1
J: TRBJ1-2
D: TRBD1

DNA: TGTGCCAGCAGCCTTCGACAGGGCAGAGAGAATTCACCCCTCCACTTT
CDR3: CASSLRQGRENSPLHF
V: TRBV11-2
J: TRBJ1-6
D: TRBD1

DNA: TGTGCCAGCAGCCATCCCCCAACGGCGGGCCCCGGGGAGCTGTTTTTT
CDR3: CASSHPPTAGPGELFF
V: TRBV3-1/TRBV3-2
J: TRBJ2-2
D: NA

DNA: TGTGCCAGCAGCTTGGGAGGGACTAATAACAAGCAGTACTTC
CDR3: CASSLGGTNNKQYF
V: TRBV5-8
J: TRBJ2-7
D: TRBD2

DNA: TGTGCCAGCACCTCTTCCAGCGGGGGGGTGGAGACCCAGTACTTC
CDR3: CASTSSSGGVETQYF
V: TRBV7-8
J: TRBJ2-5
D: TRBD2

DNA: TGTGCCAGCAGCTTACGCAGGGGACTCTCTGGAAACACCATATATTTT
CDR3: CASSLRRGLSGNTIYF
V: TRBV7-9
J: TRBJ1-3
D: NA

DNA: TGTGCCAGCAGTGGATCTAGCGTCGTCACCGGGGAGCTGTTTTTT
CDR3: CASSGSSVVTGELFF
V: TRBV2
J: TRBJ2-2
D: NA

DNA: TGTGCCAGCAGTGAGCGCCGGGGGGCCAGCACAGATACGCAGTATTTT
CDR3: CASSERRGASTDTQYF
V: TRBV6-1
J: TRBJ2-3
D: NA

DNA: TGTGCCAGCAGCCGGACAGGGAAGTACAATGAGCAGTTCTTC
CDR3: CASSRTGKYNEQFF
V: TRBV9
J: TRBJ2-1
D: TRBD1

DNA: TGTGCCAGCAGTTCTGGACAGGAGGAGACCCAGTACTTC
CDR3: CASSSGQEETQYF
V: TRBV28
J: TRBJ2-5
D: TRBD1

DNA: TGTGCCAGCAGCCAAGGGCTAGGTCAGCCCCAGCATTTT
CDR3: CASSQGLGQPQHF
V: TRBV5-4
J: TRBJ1-5
D: NA

DNA: TGTGCCACACGGAGAGCAACTAATGAAAAACTGTTTTTT
CDR3: CATRRATNEKLFF
V: TRBV5-5
J: TRBJ1-4
D: NA